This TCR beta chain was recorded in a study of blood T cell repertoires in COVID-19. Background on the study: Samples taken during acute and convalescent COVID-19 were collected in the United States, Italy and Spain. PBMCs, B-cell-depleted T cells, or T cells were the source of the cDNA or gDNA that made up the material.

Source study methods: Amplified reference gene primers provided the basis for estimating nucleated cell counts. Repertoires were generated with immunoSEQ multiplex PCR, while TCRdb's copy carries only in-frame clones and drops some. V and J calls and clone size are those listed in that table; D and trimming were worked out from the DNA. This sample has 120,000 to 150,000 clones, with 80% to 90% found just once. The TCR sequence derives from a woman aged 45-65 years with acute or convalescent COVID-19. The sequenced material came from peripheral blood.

CDR3 amino acids: CASSLGQGGTEAFF. CDR3 DNA sequence: TGTGCCAGCAGCCTCGGACAGGGAGGCACTGAAGCTTTCTTT. J is TRBJ1-1 and V is TRBV4-2; 8 bases fit TRBD1. Germline V CDR1 and CDR2: LGHNA, YNFKEQ. J was trimmed by 4 bases and V by 4 bases; bases with no gene match: 5. This CDR3 has 14 amino acids.